These 5 T cell receptor beta chains came from one sample sequenced in a study of T-cell reconstitution after alpha-beta-depleted transplantation in children. For TCRbeta, the library was prepared with unique molecular identifiers. TCRdb independently ran MiXCR on the PCR reads; one entry per CDR3 protein. This sample has hundreds of thousands of distinct CDR3 sequences, with approximately 19% found just once. Sequencing was performed on PBMCs, mostly from graft donor cells, taken 360 days after TCRalphabeta/CD19-depleted stem cell transplant. The receptors come from a male patient aged 2-15 years who had a stem cell transplant for acute lymphoblastic leukemia, so the T cells may come from the graft donor.

The rearrangement links TRBV7-2 to TRBJ1-4; D may be TRBD1 (6 bases). Germline V gives CDR1 SGHTA, CDR2 FQGNSA. This CDR3 is 15 amino acids long. Trimming removed 5 bases at V and 5 bases at J, with 15 bases between. CDR3 coding DNA: TGTGCCAGCAGCCCGCGCGGACAGAGGAATGAAAAACTGTTTTTT. As protein: CASSPRGQRNEKLFF.

The rearrangement uses TRBV6-5 and TRBJ2-7; perhaps TRBD1 as D (6 bases). This CDR3 region has 12 residues. The V gene's germline CDR1 is MNHEY and CDR2 SVGAGI. V lost 6 bases and J lost 7, with 13 bases in between. The CDR3 DNA sequence: TGTGCCAGCAGGGGGGCCCCCTTTGAGCAGTACTTC. Its translation: CASRGAPFEQYF.

The chain joins TRBV5-1 to TRBJ2-5; D may be TRBD1 (5 bases). CDR3 length: 16 residues. Trimming removed 1 base from V and 4 bases from J, with 17 bases in between. CDR1 is SGHRS and CDR2 is YFSETQ in the germline V gene. CDR3 sequence reads: CASSLHPRQGAETQYF. The CDR3 region has the DNA TGCGCCAGCAGCTTGCACCCCCGGCAGGGCGCAGAGACCCAGTACTTC.

This clonotype was detected only a few times. This sequence joins TRBV12-3 or TRBV12-4 and TRBJ2-2; possible D gene TRBD2, 5 bases. CDR3 size: 15 residues. The germline V and J ends were trimmed by 6 bases and 3 bases, with 14 bases remaining between them. The chain's CDR3 is CASSDRAGDTGELFF. In nucleotides, the CDR3 is TGTGCCAGCAGCGACCGGGCCGGGGACACCGGGGAGCTGTTTTTT.

This clonotype was counted between two and nine times. The rearrangement uses TRBV4-3 and TRBJ1-4; D not certain. The V gene's germline CDR1 is LGHNA and CDR2 YSLEER. Trimming left V 0 bases short and J 8 bases short, with 7 bases between. The CDR3 runs 13 residues. The CDR3 DNA reads as TGCGCCAGCAGCCAAGATGAAGACGAAAAACTGTTTTTT. Translating gives CASSQDEDEKLFF.